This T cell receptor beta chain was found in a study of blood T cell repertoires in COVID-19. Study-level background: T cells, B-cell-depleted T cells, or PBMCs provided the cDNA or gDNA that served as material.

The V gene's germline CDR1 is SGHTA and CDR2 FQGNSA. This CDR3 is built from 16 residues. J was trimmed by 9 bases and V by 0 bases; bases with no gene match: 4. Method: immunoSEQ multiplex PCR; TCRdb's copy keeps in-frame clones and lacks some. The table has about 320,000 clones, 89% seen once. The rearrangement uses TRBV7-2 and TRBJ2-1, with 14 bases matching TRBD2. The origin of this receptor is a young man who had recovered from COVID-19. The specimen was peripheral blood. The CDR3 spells CASSLAGTSGGSEQFF. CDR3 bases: TGTGCCAGCAGCTTAGCGGGGACTAGCGGGGGAAGTGAGCAGTTCTTC.